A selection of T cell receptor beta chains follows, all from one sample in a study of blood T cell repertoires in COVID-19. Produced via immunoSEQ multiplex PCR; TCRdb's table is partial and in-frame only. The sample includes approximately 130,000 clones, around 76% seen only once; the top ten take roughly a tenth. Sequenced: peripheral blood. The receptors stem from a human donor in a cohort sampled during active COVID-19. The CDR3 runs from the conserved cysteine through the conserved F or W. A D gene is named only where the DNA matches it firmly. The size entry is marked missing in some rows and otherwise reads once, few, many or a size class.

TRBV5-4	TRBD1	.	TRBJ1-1	CASSLVQGPEAFF	TGTGCCAGCAGCTTGGTACAGGGGCCTGAAGCTTTCTTT
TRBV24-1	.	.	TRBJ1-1	CATKQGAEAFF	TGTGCCACCAAGCAGGGCGCTGAAGCTTTCTTT
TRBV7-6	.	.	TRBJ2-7	CASSLLQGTPYEQYF	TGTGCCAGCAGCCTCCTACAGGGAACTCCCTACGAGCAGTACTTC
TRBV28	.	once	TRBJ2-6	CASRNTIANVLTF	TGTGCCAGCAGAAATACTATCGCCAACGTCCTGACTTTC
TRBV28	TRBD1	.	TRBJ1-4	CASSLSGQGNEKLFF	TGTGCCAGCAGTTTATCGGGACAGGGGAATGAAAAACTGTTTTTT
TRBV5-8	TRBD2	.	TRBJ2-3	CASSLRRGGHGDTQYF	TGTGCCAGCAGCTTGAGGCGGGGGGGCCATGGAGATACGCAGTATTTT
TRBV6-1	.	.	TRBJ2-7	CASSEASGAPYEQYF	TGTGCCAGCAGTGAAGCGTCAGGGGCCCCTTACGAGCAGTACTTC
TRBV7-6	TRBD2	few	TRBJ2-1	CASSLGAAGGSYEQFF	TGTGCCAGCAGCTTAGGGGCGGCGGGGGGCAGCTATGAGCAGTTCTTC
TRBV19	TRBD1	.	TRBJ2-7	CASSPAGRTGGTYEQYF	TGTGCCAGTAGTCCTGCGGGAAGAACAGGGGGCACCTACGAGCAGTACTTC
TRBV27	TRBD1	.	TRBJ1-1	CASSLLQGGTEAFF	TGTGCCAGCAGTTTACTACAGGGGGGCACTGAAGCTTTCTTT
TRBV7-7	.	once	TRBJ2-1	CASSLTGRNEQFF	TGTGCCAGCAGCTTAACTGGCAGGAATGAGCAGTTCTTC
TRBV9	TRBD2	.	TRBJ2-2	CASSVFSGVGTGELFF	TGTGCCAGCAGCGTGTTTAGCGGGGTAGGGACCGGGGAGCTGTTTTTT
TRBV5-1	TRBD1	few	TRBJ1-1	CASSSEPSGGSVGAFF	TGCGCCAGCAGCTCGGAACCCTCAGGGGGCTCGGTGGGAGCTTTCTTT
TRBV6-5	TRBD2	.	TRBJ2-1	CASTKAGGNNEQFF	TGTGCCAGCACCAAAGCGGGGGGCAACAATGAGCAGTTCTTC
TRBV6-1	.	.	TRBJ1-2	CASSEGTTGYGYTF	TGTGCCAGCAGTGAAGGAACCACAGGGTACGGCTACACCTTC
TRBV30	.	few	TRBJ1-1	CAWGKRRFREAFF	TGTGCCTGGGGAAAGAGGAGATTCCGTGAAGCTTTCTTT
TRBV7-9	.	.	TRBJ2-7	CASSPQAYEQYF	TGTGCCAGCAGCCCCCAGGCCTACGAGCAGTACTTC
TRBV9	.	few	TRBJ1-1	CASSSRPNTEAFF	TGTGCCAGCAGCAGCCGCCCGAACACTGAAGCTTTCTTT
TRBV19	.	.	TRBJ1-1	CASSIARGNTEAFF	TGTGCCAGTAGTATAGCAAGAGGGAACACTGAAGCTTTCTTT